The rows below give T cell receptor beta chains drawn from one sample of a study of blood T cell repertoires in COVID-19. The assay was immunoSEQ multiplex PCR, and TCRdb's table has in-frame clones only and misses some. Of around 200,000 clones in the sample, 88% are singletons; the top ten hold around 1.7%. The sample was peripheral blood. Receptors were obtained from a man aged 18-30 years with active or convalescent COVID-19. Both conserved end residues are part of each CDR3. The order of the fields is V gene, J gene, CDR3 length, CDR3 protein.

>TRBV19|TRBJ1-2|12
CASRDRSYGYTF
>TRBV12-3/TRBV12-4|TRBJ1-2|12
CASEGQGLGYTF
>TRBV24-1|TRBJ1-1|14
CATSDTGGSTEAFF
>TRBV5-1|TRBJ1-1|14
CASSLLSGNTEAFF
>TRBV11-2|TRBJ2-5|15
CASSLAGTGLKTQYF
>TRBV4-3|TRBJ2-1|15
CASSFRDEMGNEQFF
>TRBV2|TRBJ2-7|15
CASSPEPSQSYEQYF
>TRBV28|TRBJ1-5|15
CASSFPGTGNQPQHF
>TRBV19|TRBJ1-1|15
CASSMGQVINTEAFF
>TRBV7-8|TRBJ1-2|15
CASSLRAGGVGGYTF